These 29 T cell receptor beta chains share one sample of origin, sequenced in a study of blood T cell repertoires in COVID-19. TCRdb's copy holds only in-frame clones and misses some; the assay was immunoSEQ multiplex PCR. This sample yields about 120,000 clones, of which 75% to 85% are seen a single time; 3% to 4.5% belongs to the top ten. The source material was peripheral blood. The origin of the receptors is an elderly woman with acute or convalescent COVID-19.

The genes are TRBV29-1 and TRBJ2-1; 9 bases map to TRBD2. This CDR3 comprises 16 residues. The V gene end was trimmed by 0 bases and the J gene end by 4 bases; junction bases not matched to a gene: 7. Looked up from germline, CDR1 is SQVTM and CDR2 is ANQGSEA. The CDR3 protein is CSVEDTYSGGYNEQFF. The CDR3 nucleotides are TGCAGCGTTGAAGATACATATAGCGGGGGATACAATGAGCAGTTCTTC.

This rearrangement joins TRBV7-2 to TRBJ2-1; 7 nucleotides align to TRBD1. Looked up from germline, CDR1 is SGHTA and CDR2 is FQGNSA. V lost 2 bases to trimming and J lost 5 bases; unmatched junction nucleotides: 3. The length of the CDR3 is 14 residues. Written as DNA, the CDR3 is TGTGCCAGCAGCTTAAGCGGACAGGACAATGAGCAGTTCTTC. This encodes CASSLSGQDNEQFF.

This clone showed up just a few times. The chain recombines TRBV2 with TRBJ2-1, with TRBD1 matching over 7 bases. The germline gives CDR1 SNHLY, CDR2 FYNNEI. After removal of 2 bases from V and 8 bases from J, the junction contained 9 bases not matched to a gene. The CDR3 sequence is 15 residues long. This CDR3 is CASSERQGRIHEQFF. DNA of the CDR3: TGTGCCAGCAGTGAAAGACAGGGTCGGATCCATGAGCAGTTCTTC.

Written as DNA, the CDR3 is TGTGCCAGCAGTCCAAACAGGGAGGGAAAACTGTTTTTT. This translates into CASSPNREGKLFF. This chain uses TRBV3-1 (or the pseudogene TRBV3-2) with TRBJ1-4; TRBD1 is a possible D gene (6 bases). The CDR3 consists of 13 residues. Germline V gives CDR1 LGHDT, CDR2 YNNKEL (reference sequence). V was clipped by 6 bases and J by 10 bases, with 15 bases between them.

The chain is built from TRBV6-1 and TRBJ1-3; TRBD1 agrees at 10 bases. Germline loops: CDR1 MNHNS, CDR2 SASEGT. The CDR3 is 16 amino acids. V lost 3 bases, J lost 2 bases, and 4 bases stayed unmatched. DNA for the CDR3: TGTGCCAGCAGTGAGTCCGGGACAGGGGCTGGAAACACCATATATTTT. It encodes CASSESGTGAGNTIYF.

This chain links TRBV11-2 with TRBJ2-1; TRBD2 is a possible D gene (5 bases). Germline-derived CDR1 and CDR2 are SGHAT and FQNNGV. V was clipped by 3 bases and J by 7 bases, with 10 bases between them. The CDR3 loop spans 13 amino acids. The CDR3 loop is CASSLGGRNEQFF. In DNA, the CDR3 is TGTGCCAGCAGCTTGGGCGGGCGAAATGAGCAGTTCTTC.

The chain recombines TRBV20-1 with TRBJ1-5; unclear D gene. CDR3 size: 13 residues. The germline V gene has CDR1 DFQATT and CDR2 SNEGSKA (reference sequence). Trimming took 3 bases from V and 0 from J, leaving 6 bases between them. The CDR3 DNA sequence: TGCAGTGCTAGTTTTAATAGCAATCAGCCCCAGCATTTT. Translating it yields CSASFNSNQPQHF.

J is TRBJ2-2 and V is TRBV5-1; a weak D match, TRBD1 (5 bases). Germline V lookup: CDR1 SGHRS, CDR2 YFSETQ. V lost 0 bases and J lost 4, with 10 bases in between. The CDR3 loop spans 15 amino acids. DNA of the CDR3: TGCGCCAGCAGCTTGGCGCAGGGTGTCACCGGGGAGCTGTTTTTT. Translated: CASSLAQGVTGELFF.

This sequence joins TRBV29-1 and TRBJ1-5; 9 bases align to TRBD1. From germline, CDR1 is SQVTM and CDR2 ANQGSEA. The trim removed 3 bases at V and 2 bases at J, leaving 8 bases unmatched. This CDR3 contains 16 residues. The CDR3 DNA reads TGCAGCGTTGATTACGGGGACAGGGTTGGCAATCAGCCCCAGCATTTT. Amino acid sequence: CSVDYGDRVGNQPQHF.

The chain has TRBV28 and TRBJ1-1; tentatively, D is TRBD1 (6 bases). The V gene's germline CDR1 is MDHEN and CDR2 SYDVKM. This CDR3 contains 13 residues. Trimming removed 6 bases from V and 9 bases from J, with 17 bases in between. CDR3: CASSLTTGTKAFF. The CDR3 DNA sequence: TGTGCCAGCAGCCTTACCACCGGGACAAAAGCTTTCTTT.

The chain has TRBV2 and TRBJ1-1, with 7 bases lining up with TRBD1. The CDR3 is 14 residues long. CDR1 is SNHLY, CDR2 FYNNEI, per germline. With V trimmed by 8 bases and J by 0 bases, 6 bases remained unmatched. The CDR3 region is CASGPGQLNTEAFF. CDR3 in DNA: TGTGCCAGCGGACCGGGACAGCTGAACACTGAAGCTTTCTTT.

The V gene is TRBV5-6, the J gene TRBJ1-2, with D maybe TRBD1 (5 bases). Germline-derived CDR1 and CDR2 are SGHDT and YYEEEE. Trimming pared 1 base from V and 3 bases from J, leaving 10 bases between. The CDR3 has 14 amino acids. The CDR3 DNA is TGTGCCAGCAGCTTGTCCAGGGAGGACTATGGCTACACCTTC. The encoded protein is CASSLSREDYGYTF.

The gene calls are TRBV29-1 and TRBJ2-7, with TRBD2 identical over 8 bases. The ends lost 6 bases at V and 4 bases at J; junction bases unmatched: 11. The CDR3 covers 14 residues. CDR1 and CDR2 from the germline V gene are SQVTM and ANQGSEA. The CDR3 DNA is TGCAGCGTCCCCGCCGGCGGGGGGTATTACGAGCAGTACTTC. Encoded protein: CSVPAGGGYYEQYF.

The V call is TRBV6-5, the J call TRBJ2-7; 8 nucleotides align to TRBD1. The ends lost 4 bases at V and 9 bases at J; junction bases unmatched: 8. The CDR3 has 13 residues. Per the germline V gene, CDR1 is MNHEY and CDR2 is SVGAGI. CDR3 nucleotides: TGTGCCAGCAGTTGGGACAGGACGGGGAGGCAGTACTTC. Translation gives CASSWDRTGRQYF.

The chain uses TRBV7-9 and TRBJ1-1; the D gene is possibly TRBD1 (6 bases). CDR1 SEHNR and CDR2 FQNEAQ come from the germline V gene (reference sequence). Trimming stripped 3 bases from V and 2 bases from J, with 10 bases between. CDR3 size: 14 residues. The CDR3 bases are TGTGCCAGCAGCTTCGGGACAAGAAACACTGAAGCTTTCTTT. It encodes CASSFGTRNTEAFF.

The V and J genes are TRBV18 and TRBJ2-7; 9 bases are a match to TRBD1. The CDR3 is 13 amino acids. V dropped 4 bases and J dropped 6; count of bases not matched to a gene: 4. Germline V gene data show CDR1 as KGHSH and CDR2 as LQKENI. The chain's CDR3 is CASSRTGESEQYF. CDR3 in DNA: TGTGCCAGCTCACGGACAGGGGAAAGCGAGCAGTACTTC.

V usage is TRBV3-1 (or the pseudogene TRBV3-2) and J usage is TRBJ2-2; possible D gene TRBD1, 5 bases. Germline CDR1 LGHDT, CDR2 YNNKEL (reference sequence). V was shortened by 4 bases and J by 5 bases, with 20 bases between the two germline ends. This CDR3 region has 17 residues. The CDR3 here is CASSPGLTKGWTGELFF. The CDR3 DNA reads as TGTGCCAGCAGCCCGGGTTTAACAAAGGGGTGGACCGGGGAGCTGTTTTTT.

The V and J genes are TRBV20-1 and TRBJ1-2; D is possibly TRBD1 (5 bases). Trimming took 3 bases from V and 8 from J, leaving 7 bases between them. Per germline, CDR1 DFQATT and CDR2 SNEGSKA (reference sequence). There are 10 residues in the CDR3. The CDR3 loop is CSASRGGYTF. In DNA form, the CDR3 reads TGCAGTGCTAGTCGGGGGGGCTACACCTTC.

V is TRBV5-6 and J is TRBJ1-2, with 10 bases matching TRBD1. The junction had 9 bases not matched to a gene; V was cut back by 0 bases and J by 4 bases. The CDR3 extends over 17 amino acids. The germline V gene has CDR1 SGHDT and CDR2 YYEEEE. This CDR3 reads CASSLGGQGSRFYGYTF. The DNA of the CDR3 is TGTGCCAGCAGCTTGGGGGGACAGGGGTCCCGCTTCTATGGCTACACCTTC. Full variable domain (remainder filled in from reference TRBV5-6 and TRBJ1-2): DAGVTQSPTHLIKTRGQQVTLRCSPKSGHDTVSWYQQALGQGPQFIFQYYEEEERQRGNFPDRFSGHQFPNYSSELNVNALLLGDSALYLCASSLGGQGSRFYGYTFGSGTRLTVV.

The J gene is TRBJ1-6, the V gene TRBV7-8, with D perhaps TRBD1 (5 bases). This CDR3 contains 12 residues. Deletions cut 3 bases from V and 13 bases from J, with 10 bases between. CDR1 and CDR2 (germline): SGHVS, FQNEAQ. The CDR3 region is CASSFEGAPLHF. For the CDR3, the DNA is TGTGCCAGCAGCTTCGAAGGGGCCCCCCTCCACTTT.

This clone was detected a few times. The gene calls are TRBV5-6 and TRBJ1-4; D possibly corresponds to TRBD1 (5 bases). Per the germline V gene, CDR1 is SGHDT and CDR2 is YYEEEE. This CDR3 spans 17 amino acids. V was shortened by 4 bases and J by 8 bases, with 24 bases between the two germline ends. CDR3: CASSPSSGGFSMEKLFF. Here the CDR3 DNA reads TGTGCCAGCAGCCCCTCTTCGGGGGGGTTCTCTATGGAAAAACTGTTTTTT.

The gene calls are TRBV5-1 and TRBJ1-2, with unresolved D. The length of the CDR3 is 13 residues. The V gene lost 0 bases and the J gene lost 3 bases, with 6 bases spanning the gap. The germline gives CDR1 SGHRS, CDR2 YFSETQ. The CDR3: CASSLDIYYGYTF. The CDR3, as DNA: TGCGCCAGCAGCTTGGACATATACTATGGCTACACCTTC.

The genes are TRBV18 and TRBJ1-1; D is uncertain. The CDR3 consists of 13 residues. V gave up 8 bases and J gave up 4 bases, with 14 bases separating them. In germline, CDR1 is KGHSH, CDR2 LQKENI. The DNA for the CDR3 is TGTGCCAGCGCTCGAGGGCCAGGCACTGAAGCTTTCTTT. Translated: CASARGPGTEAFF.

The chain couples TRBV28 to TRBJ1-4; D gene uncertain. This CDR3 region has 13 residues. Trimming left V 6 bases short and J 8 bases short, with 13 bases between. Germline CDR1 is MDHEN and CDR2 is SYDVKM. The CDR3 sequence: CASSPGVTEKLFF. As DNA, the CDR3 is TGTGCCAGCAGCCCCGGGGTCACGGAAAAACTGTTTTTT.

This clone has a count of ten or more. The V call is TRBV6-2 or TRBV6-3, the J call TRBJ2-7; the D gene is possibly TRBD2 (5 bases). V lost 2 bases and J 8 bases, leaving 16 bases between the germline ends. This CDR3 has 14 residues. Germline loops: CDR1 MNHEY, CDR2 SVGEGT. CDR3 DNA sequence: TGTGCCAGCAGTTACAGAGGGTCCACTGAGAAGCAGTACTTC. It yields the protein CASSYRGSTEKQYF.

V and J are TRBV4-3 and TRBJ2-1; 11 bases fit TRBD2. Germline V lookup: CDR1 LGHNA, CDR2 YSLEER. The CDR3 loop spans 17 amino acids. Unmatched junction bases numbered 3, after V lost 0 bases and J lost 2 bases. This CDR3 reads CASSQESSGRAYNEQFF. CDR3 coding DNA: TGCGCCAGCAGCCAAGAGAGTAGCGGGAGGGCCTACAATGAGCAGTTCTTC.

V and J are TRBV7-2 and TRBJ2-1, with D unresolved. Looked up from germline, CDR1 is SGHTA and CDR2 is FQGNSA. The V gene lost 5 bases and the J gene lost 8 bases, with 16 bases spanning the gap. The CDR3 runs 14 residues. The CDR3 DNA follows: TGTGCCAGCAGCGACCAAGGAGTAATCGATGAGCAGTTCTTC. The encoded protein is CASSDQGVIDEQFF.

DNA for the CDR3: TGCGCCAGCAGCTTGGGGACAGGGGGAAGAGGAGAGACCCAGTACTTC. This sequence encodes CASSLGTGGRGETQYF. The V and J genes are TRBV5-1 and TRBJ2-5; 10 bases map to TRBD1. Germline V lookup: CDR1 SGHRS, CDR2 YFSETQ. The CDR3 length is 16 residues. V shed 0 bases, J shed 4 bases, and the junction held 6 bases outside the gene matches.

This clone has just a few counts. The chain uses TRBV30 and TRBJ1-5, with D uncertain. Germline loops: CDR1 GTSNPN, CDR2 SVGIG (reference sequence). Trimming shortened V by 1 base and J by 7 bases, and 11 bases separated the two germline ends. The CDR3 sequence is 13 residues long. The CDR3 is CAWSELSGQPQHF. The CDR3, as DNA: TGTGCCTGGAGTGAGCTTTCAGGCCAGCCCCAGCATTTT.